These T cell receptor beta chains were read from a single sample in a study of PD-L1 blockade in urothelial cancer. Some clones are missing from TCRdb's copy, which holds only in-frame ones; the method was immunoSEQ multiplex PCR. The sample lists fewer than 35,000 clones, 87% seen once, with 3% to 4% in the top ten. Sequencing used PBMCs, obtained around atezolizumab (anti-PD-L1) treatment. The receptors derive from a man aged 50 to 60 with urothelial cancer. Each CDR3 is given without its conserved first and last residue. Fields, in order: CDR3 protein, CDR3 length, V gene, J gene, clone size. Clone size, where shown, is once, few, many, or a class for clones that have expanded.

CDR3 protein: ASSRRLAGGGEQY
CDR3 length: 13
V gene: TRBV7-2
J gene: TRBJ2-7
clone size: -

CDR3 protein: ASSLDPLQETQY
CDR3 length: 12
V gene: TRBV5-1
J gene: TRBJ2-5
clone size: -

CDR3 protein: ASTPGQATEKLF
CDR3 length: 12
V gene: TRBV5-1
J gene: TRBJ1-4
clone size: -

CDR3 protein: ASSLVFGVQNYGYT
CDR3 length: 14
V gene: TRBV11-2
J gene: TRBJ1-2
clone size: -

CDR3 protein: ASSPAGTSAWRQF
CDR3 length: 13
V gene: TRBV21-1
J gene: TRBJ2-1
clone size: -

CDR3 protein: ASRLAGGGPYEQY
CDR3 length: 13
V gene: TRBV5-6
J gene: TRBJ2-7
clone size: -

CDR3 protein: ASTQGTEAF
CDR3 length: 9
V gene: TRBV28
J gene: TRBJ1-1
clone size: once

CDR3 protein: ASSLLGAGPPGEQF
CDR3 length: 14
V gene: TRBV27
J gene: TRBJ2-1
clone size: -

CDR3 protein: ASSARQGLKRYEQY
CDR3 length: 14
V gene: TRBV25-1
J gene: TRBJ2-7
clone size: -

CDR3 protein: ASSLKVSGEQY
CDR3 length: 11
V gene: TRBV7-3
J gene: TRBJ2-7
clone size: -

CDR3 protein: SVLRQGYEQY
CDR3 length: 10
V gene: TRBV29-1
J gene: TRBJ2-7
clone size: -

CDR3 protein: ASSLELAGEPSTDTQY
CDR3 length: 16
V gene: TRBV7-6
J gene: TRBJ2-3
clone size: -

CDR3 protein: ASSIGGRGNTYNEQF
CDR3 length: 15
V gene: TRBV19
J gene: TRBJ2-1
clone size: -

CDR3 protein: ASSEVGQSTGELF
CDR3 length: 13
V gene: TRBV6-1
J gene: TRBJ2-2
clone size: few

CDR3 protein: ASSVTSGTYNEQF
CDR3 length: 13
V gene: TRBV9
J gene: TRBJ2-1
clone size: few

CDR3 protein: AWSYKDREGYT
CDR3 length: 11
V gene: TRBV30
J gene: TRBJ1-2
clone size: -

CDR3 protein: ATSTRTGSNYGYT
CDR3 length: 13
V gene: TRBV15
J gene: TRBJ1-2
clone size: -

CDR3 protein: ASRSGNQAF
CDR3 length: 9
V gene: TRBV6-5
J gene: TRBJ1-1
clone size: -

CDR3 protein: ASSQDPLLAGLFSYNEQF
CDR3 length: 18
V gene: TRBV4-1
J gene: TRBJ2-1
clone size: -

CDR3 protein: ASSLDLRTEAF
CDR3 length: 11
V gene: TRBV18
J gene: TRBJ1-1
clone size: -

CDR3 protein: ASSLVVSSKQF
CDR3 length: 11
V gene: TRBV5-8
J gene: TRBJ2-1
clone size: -

CDR3 protein: ASSQDFGEEQY
CDR3 length: 11
V gene: TRBV4-3
J gene: TRBJ2-7
clone size: -

CDR3 protein: ASSATGRGDIQY
CDR3 length: 12
V gene: TRBV11-2
J gene: TRBJ2-4
clone size: -

CDR3 protein: ASSLRRQGAANEKLF
CDR3 length: 15
V gene: TRBV27
J gene: TRBJ1-4
clone size: -

CDR3 protein: ASSAPAGTGHLEQY
CDR3 length: 14
V gene: TRBV27
J gene: TRBJ2-7
clone size: -

CDR3 protein: ASSQERVPDTQY
CDR3 length: 12
V gene: TRBV4-1
J gene: TRBJ2-3
clone size: -

CDR3 protein: ASSLLWTGLDNEQF
CDR3 length: 14
V gene: TRBV5-4
J gene: TRBJ2-1
clone size: -

CDR3 protein: ASSATRGTYGYT
CDR3 length: 12
V gene: TRBV7-2
J gene: TRBJ1-2
clone size: few

CDR3 protein: ASSARSRIYNEQF
CDR3 length: 13
V gene: TRBV10-1
J gene: TRBJ2-1
clone size: -

CDR3 protein: ASSLRTEFQETQY
CDR3 length: 13
V gene: TRBV6-6
J gene: TRBJ2-5
clone size: -

CDR3 protein: ATSRDFGGGKDTQY
CDR3 length: 14
V gene: TRBV15
J gene: TRBJ2-3
clone size: -

CDR3 protein: ASSPMTALYGYT
CDR3 length: 12
V gene: TRBV9
J gene: TRBJ1-2
clone size: -

CDR3 protein: ASSDGNRNIYGYT
CDR3 length: 13
V gene: TRBV6-4
J gene: TRBJ1-2
clone size: once

CDR3 protein: ASSQTGTSLTDTQY
CDR3 length: 14
V gene: TRBV4-3
J gene: TRBJ2-3
clone size: -

CDR3 protein: ASSLSLAGTTDTQY
CDR3 length: 14
V gene: TRBV5-1
J gene: TRBJ2-3
clone size: -

CDR3 protein: AISLQGADTEAF
CDR3 length: 12
V gene: TRBV10-3
J gene: TRBJ1-1
clone size: -

CDR3 protein: ASSFYNTGELF
CDR3 length: 11
V gene: TRBV28
J gene: TRBJ2-2
clone size: -

CDR3 protein: ASSEDGASSYNEQF
CDR3 length: 14
V gene: TRBV7-6
J gene: TRBJ2-1
clone size: -

CDR3 protein: ASGLVRGDYAPQETQY
CDR3 length: 16
V gene: TRBV12-5
J gene: TRBJ2-5
clone size: medium-sized

CDR3 protein: ASSLRSGASTYEQY
CDR3 length: 14
V gene: TRBV5-8
J gene: TRBJ2-7
clone size: -

CDR3 protein: ASSPVQGGTDTQY
CDR3 length: 13
V gene: TRBV18
J gene: TRBJ2-3
clone size: few

CDR3 protein: ASSLLGQGGDTQY
CDR3 length: 13
V gene: TRBV27
J gene: TRBJ2-3
clone size: -

CDR3 protein: ASSQIKPGTSSTDTQY
CDR3 length: 16
V gene: TRBV4-2
J gene: TRBJ2-3
clone size: -

CDR3 protein: SVDPDRGQVVNTEAF
CDR3 length: 15
V gene: TRBV29-1
J gene: TRBJ1-1
clone size: -

CDR3 protein: ASSTNPGGEIQY
CDR3 length: 12
V gene: TRBV19
J gene: TRBJ2-4
clone size: -

CDR3 protein: ASSPGSGETQY
CDR3 length: 11
V gene: TRBV6-1
J gene: TRBJ2-5
clone size: -

CDR3 protein: ASSFKGSKEQY
CDR3 length: 11
V gene: TRBV7-2
J gene: TRBJ2-7
clone size: -

CDR3 protein: ASLHGRLINEQF
CDR3 length: 12
V gene: TRBV10-2
J gene: TRBJ2-1
clone size: -

CDR3 protein: ASSLRTSIDEQF
CDR3 length: 12
V gene: TRBV27
J gene: TRBJ2-1
clone size: -

CDR3 protein: ASSSGTGGTDTQY
CDR3 length: 13
V gene: TRBV5-1
J gene: TRBJ2-3
clone size: -

CDR3 protein: ASTRDSNYGYT
CDR3 length: 11
V gene: TRBV6-5
J gene: TRBJ1-2
clone size: -

CDR3 protein: SVAIGGYNQPQH
CDR3 length: 12
V gene: TRBV29-1
J gene: TRBJ1-5
clone size: -

CDR3 protein: ASTPHRETDTQY
CDR3 length: 12
V gene: TRBV9
J gene: TRBJ2-3
clone size: -

CDR3 protein: ASSLGRAEQF
CDR3 length: 10
V gene: TRBV11-3
J gene: TRBJ2-1
clone size: -

CDR3 protein: ASSLVGGYEQY
CDR3 length: 11
V gene: TRBV5-1
J gene: TRBJ2-7
clone size: -

CDR3 protein: ASSLQGGDTQY
CDR3 length: 11
V gene: TRBV5-1
J gene: TRBJ2-3
clone size: -

CDR3 protein: ASSSRRGKGETQY
CDR3 length: 13
V gene: TRBV11-2
J gene: TRBJ2-5
clone size: -